Sequencing of this TCR beta chain was carried out in a study of cytomegalovirus exposure and HLA in healthy donors. In the study overall: HLA-typed donors contributed approximately 86 million unique TCRs, which were held in an early data release. General observations from the study: The number of N-insertions in an Asian-associated ancestry cluster was reportedly below the 666-donor mean in a later analysis. Generally TCR sequences proved uncommon, though certain public TCRs appeared in numerous donors.

The primer mix had 60 Vbeta and 13 Jbeta primers. In the original processing: A later analysis counted 70 million to 85 million unique TCR beta chains, 10 million to 12 million shared. TCRdb's copy holds only in-frame clones and misses some; the assay was immunoSEQ multiplex PCR. That table furnishes V, J and clone size, whereas the DNA furnished D and trimming. The top ten hold 2.5% to 3% of the sample, which has just over 200,000 clones, just under 70% seen once. A note on this clone: Its antigen is undetermined.

V was clipped by 2 bases and J by 0 bases, with 11 bases between them. CDR3 length equals 17 residues. Per the germline V gene, CDR1 is KGHSH and CDR2 is LQKENI. The sample consisted of PBMCs. The TCR originated in a man in his forties in good health and CMV-seropositive. The chain uses TRBV18 and TRBJ2-6; D perhaps matches TRBD1 (6 bases). The DNA of the CDR3 is TGTGCCAGCTCACCAACCCGGGACACCTCTGGGGCCAACGTCCTGACTTTC. This sequence encodes CASSPTRDTSGANVLTF.